This TCR beta chain was identified in a study of glioma-infiltrating T cells. Across the whole study: Target coverage was about 4- to 10-fold for about 1 million blood T cells.

Using RNA template, CDR3s of TCR alpha and beta were amplified with iRepertoire arm-PCR. Tissue mRNA or PBMC total RNA, roughly 85-450 ng, went into one-step reverse transcription and amplification. TCRdb fed the multiplex PCR reads into MiXCR, producing one record per CDR3 protein. The data show around 350,000 distinct CDR3 sequences, less than 50% seen once. J was trimmed by 11 bases and V by 6 bases; bases with no gene match: 6. The CDR3 loop spans 11 amino acids. From germline, CDR1 is MDHEN and CDR2 SYDVKM. Findings and limits, study-wide: Non-neoplastic patients had below-expected tissue-blood divergence, while all gliomas exceeded expectation. Patients with low tissue-blood divergence carried a signature set of shared blood CDR3 motifs.

This clonotype was detected many times. The antigen remains undetermined. This receptor was obtained from a human donor with low-grade glioma or glioblastoma, undergoing nonglioma brain surgery, or in good health (not recorded which). The chain employs TRBV28 and TRBJ1-1; 7 nucleotides agree with TRBD1. Sequencing used glioma tissue, nonneoplastic brain tissue, or PBMCs (not recorded which). As DNA, the CDR3 is TGTGCCAGCAGACTGACAGGGTGGGCTTTCTTT. Its translation is CASRLTGWAFF.